This section outlines one T cell receptor (beta chain) sequence together with its context. Its antigen is not identified. This sample stems from a study of T cell repertoires in cytomegalovirus infection. One entry per CDR3 protein results from TCRdb running MiXCR on the reads. The repertoire holds over 50,000 distinct CDR3 sequences, with over 20% as singletons. The CDR3 spans 13 residues. Germline V gene data show CDR1 as MNHEY and CDR2 as SMNVEV (reference sequence). With 8 bases removed from V and 2 bases from J, the gap between germline ends came to 12 bases. The sample consisted of CD8+ T cells from cultured PBMCs, taken from culture after CMV antigen stimulation. V usage is TRBV27 and J usage is TRBJ2-5; TRBD1 might be the D (6 bases). The TCR sequence derives from a human donor in good health (CMV status not recorded). Some clones in this sample may be carry-over from other donors' samples. The CDR3 spells CASLGGDQETQYF. The CDR3 coding sequence is TGTGCCAGCTTAGGGGGAGATCAAGAGACCCAGTACTTC.